This TCR beta chain was retrieved from a study of T cells in Graves' hyperthyroidism and ophthalmopathy. Diagnostic decisions used clinical symptoms, serum thyroxine and TRAb, thyroid ultrasound and orbital computed tomography. V shed 6 bases and J 7 bases; nucleotides not matched to a gene: 1. The CDR3 extends over 13 amino acids. The V gene's germline CDR1 is MNHNS and CDR2 SASEGT. RNA transcripts served as the template for amplifying TCR beta CDR3 regions. A set of HTBI primers served as the primers for a first-round RT-PCR of the TCR CDR3. TCRdb passed the multiplex PCR reads through MiXCR, listing each CDR3 protein once. The table shows around 300,000 distinct CDR3 sequences, with roughly an eighth occurring only once.

The receptor was isolated from a woman aged 40 to 50 with Graves' ophthalmopathy. The chain is built from TRBV6-1 and TRBJ1-6, with 9 positions matching TRBD1. Sequenced: blood. The CDR3 bases are TGTGCCAGCAGACAGGGGGCGAATTCACCCCTCCACTTT. Translation gives CASRQGANSPLHF.